The TCR beta chain under discussion was sequenced for a study of T cells in tumors after PD-1 blockade. The protocol was immunoSEQ multiplex PCR, while the TCRdb copy is restricted to in-frame clones and leaves out a portion. The table shows 20,000 to 25,000 clones, with around 80% occurring only once. The germline gives CDR1 SGHVS, CDR2 FNYEAQ. This CDR3 has 13 amino acids. Trimming removed 4 bases from V and 4 bases from J, with 8 bases in between. The clonotype originates from a human donor with basal cell carcinoma. The chain combines TRBV7-6 with TRBJ2-1; no reliable D call. Sequenced here: PBMCs, sampled before anti-PD-1 treatment. The CDR3, as DNA: TGTGCCAGCAGCTACGGTGCATACAATGAGCAGTTCTTC. It translates to CASSYGAYNEQFF.